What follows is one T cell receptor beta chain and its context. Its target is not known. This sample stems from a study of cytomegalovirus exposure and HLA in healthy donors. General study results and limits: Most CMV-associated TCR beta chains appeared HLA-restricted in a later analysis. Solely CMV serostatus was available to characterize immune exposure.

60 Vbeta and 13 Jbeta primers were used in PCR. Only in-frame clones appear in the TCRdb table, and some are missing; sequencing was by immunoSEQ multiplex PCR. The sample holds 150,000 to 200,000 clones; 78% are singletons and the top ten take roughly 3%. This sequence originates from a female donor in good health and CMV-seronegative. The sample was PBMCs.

CDR3 sequence (DNA): TGTGCCACCCCACCCCTTACCCCTGGGACAGGGGGCAACGAGCAGTACTTC. It is translated as CATPPLTPGTGGNEQYF. The chain recombines TRBV28 with TRBJ2-7, with TRBD1 identical over 12 bases. The ends lost 10 bases at V and 5 bases at J; junction bases unmatched: 18. In germline, CDR1 is MDHEN, CDR2 SYDVKM. This CDR3 spans 17 amino acids.